This TCR beta chain came from a study of T cells after yellow fever vaccination. Study-level background: Researchers used SMART-Seq v4 Ultra Low Input to prepare fractions that had low cell numbers. Study-wide results and limits: Post-booster repertoires contained most primary-vaccination clones again (almost 97% CD4, 88% CD8).

Unmatched junction bases numbered 11, after V lost 1 base and J lost 4 bases. In germline, CDR1 is MNHEY, CDR2 SMNVEV (reference sequence). This CDR3 is built from 20 residues. This clonotype was detected a few times. The target antigen is unknown. TCRdb passed the 5' RACE reads through MiXCR, listing each CDR3 protein once. The sample contains more than 300,000 distinct CDR3 sequences, around 6.8% of which appear only once. This sequence joins TRBV27 and TRBJ2-6; 12 positions match TRBD2. The receptor was derived from a man younger than 35 who received the YFV17D yellow fever vaccine. The starting material was PBMCs, obtained around 45 days after the first yellow fever vaccination. The CDR3 sequence: CASSLYLAGGEFAGANVLTF. In nucleotides, the CDR3 is TGTGCCAGCAGTTTATACCTAGCGGGGGGGGAGTTTGCCGGGGCCAACGTCCTGACTTTC.